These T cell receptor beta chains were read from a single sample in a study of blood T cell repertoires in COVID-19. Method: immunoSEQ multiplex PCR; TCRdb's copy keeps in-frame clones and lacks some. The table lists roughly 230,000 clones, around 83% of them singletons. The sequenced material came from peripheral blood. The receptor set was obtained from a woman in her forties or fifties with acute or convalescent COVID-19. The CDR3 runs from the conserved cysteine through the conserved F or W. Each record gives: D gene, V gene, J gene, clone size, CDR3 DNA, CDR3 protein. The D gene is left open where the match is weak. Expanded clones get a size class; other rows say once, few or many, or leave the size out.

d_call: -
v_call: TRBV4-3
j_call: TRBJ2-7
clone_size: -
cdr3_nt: TGCGCCAGCACCACCCCGGCGGGCAGGGAGGCCGACGAGCAGTACTTC
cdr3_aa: CASTTPAGREADEQYF

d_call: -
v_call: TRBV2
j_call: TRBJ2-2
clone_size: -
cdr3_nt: TGTGCCAGCAGGGGCTCGTACACCGGGGAGCTGTTTTTT
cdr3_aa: CASRGSYTGELFF

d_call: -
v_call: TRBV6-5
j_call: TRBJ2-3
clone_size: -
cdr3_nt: TGTGCCAGCACCCTATCTTGGGCTAGCACAGATACGCAGTATTTT
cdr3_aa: CASTLSWASTDTQYF

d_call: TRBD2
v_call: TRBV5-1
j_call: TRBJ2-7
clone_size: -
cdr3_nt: TGCGCCAGCAGCTTGGCCACCGGAACGGGGGGGGCTAGCGAGCAGTACTTC
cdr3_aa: CASSLATGTGGASEQYF

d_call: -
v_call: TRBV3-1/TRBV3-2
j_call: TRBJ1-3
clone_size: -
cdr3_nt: TGTGCCAGCAGCCAAGGATACAGCTTCTCTGGAAACACCATATATTTT
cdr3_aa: CASSQGYSFSGNTIYF

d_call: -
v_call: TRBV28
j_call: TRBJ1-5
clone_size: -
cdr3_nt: TGTGCCAGCAGTATCTGGGAAGGGGGCAATCAGCCCCAGCATTTT
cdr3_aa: CASSIWEGGNQPQHF

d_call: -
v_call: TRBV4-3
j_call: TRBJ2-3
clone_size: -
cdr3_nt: TGCGCCAGCAGCCAAGAGAAATTGGTTTGGGGCCAAGGAGATACGCAGTATTTT
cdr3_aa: CASSQEKLVWGQGDTQYF

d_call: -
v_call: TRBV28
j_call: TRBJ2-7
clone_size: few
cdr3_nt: TGTGCCAGCAGCCCGGACAGCTACGAGCAGTACTTC
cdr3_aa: CASSPDSYEQYF

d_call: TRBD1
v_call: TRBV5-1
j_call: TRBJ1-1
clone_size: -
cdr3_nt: TGCGCCAGCAGCCGGCTGGGACAGGGGGCTATGAACACTGAAGCTTTCTTT
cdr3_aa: CASSRLGQGAMNTEAFF

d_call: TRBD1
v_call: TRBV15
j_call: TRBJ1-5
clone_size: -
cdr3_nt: TGTGCCACCAGCAGAGCGACAGGGGGCAGGCAGCCCCAGCATTTT
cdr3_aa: CATSRATGGRQPQHF

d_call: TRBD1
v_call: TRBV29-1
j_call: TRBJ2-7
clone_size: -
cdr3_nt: TGCAGCGTTGAAGATCGAGTCAGGGGGAACGAGCAGTACTTC
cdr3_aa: CSVEDRVRGNEQYF

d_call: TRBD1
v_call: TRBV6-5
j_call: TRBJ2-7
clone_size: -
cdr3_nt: TGTGCCAGCGGACAGGGACGGGGCCTGATCGAGCAGTACTTC
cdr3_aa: CASGQGRGLIEQYF

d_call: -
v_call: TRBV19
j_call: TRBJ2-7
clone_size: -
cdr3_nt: TGTGCCAGTAGCTCCCGTCCCTACCCTTCCTACGAGCAGTACTTC
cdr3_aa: CASSSRPYPSYEQYF